A selection of T cell receptor beta chains follows, all from one sample in a study of blood T cell repertoires in COVID-19. Assay: immunoSEQ multiplex PCR; the TCRdb copy retains only in-frame clones and omits some. Of about 64,000 clones listed, 88% are singletons. Sequencing was done on a sample of peripheral blood. Receptors were obtained from a woman aged 55 to 70 with COVID-19, enrolled during active disease. The CDR3 runs from the conserved cysteine through the conserved F or W. The order of the fields is D gene, J gene, V gene, clone size, CDR3 protein, CDR3 DNA. A D gene is named only where the DNA matches it firmly. A row's size may be missing; if present it is once, few, many or a size class.

d_gene: TRBD2
j_gene: TRBJ2-7
v_gene: TRBV7-9
abundance: .
CDR3aa: CASSLAPAGEAMSYEQYF
CDR3nt: TGTGCCAGCAGCTTAGCGCCAGCGGGAGAGGCGATGTCCTACGAGCAGTACTTC

d_gene: TRBD1
j_gene: TRBJ1-6
v_gene: TRBV15
abundance: few
CDR3aa: CATSRQGYNSPLHF
CDR3nt: TGTGCCACCAGCCGACAGGGGTATAATTCACCCCTCCACTTT

d_gene: .
j_gene: TRBJ1-1
v_gene: TRBV5-4
abundance: .
CDR3aa: CASSLDLGGYTEAFF
CDR3nt: TGTGCCAGCAGCTTGGACCTGGGGGGGTACACTGAAGCTTTCTTT

d_gene: TRBD1
j_gene: TRBJ1-1
v_gene: TRBV7-9
abundance: .
CDR3aa: CARDRDGINTEAFF
CDR3nt: TGTGCCAGGGACAGGGATGGAATTAACACTGAAGCTTTCTTT

d_gene: .
j_gene: TRBJ1-6
v_gene: TRBV5-4
abundance: many
CDR3aa: CASSLNAGVQISPLHF
CDR3nt: TGTGCCAGCAGCTTAAATGCGGGTGTACAAATTTCACCCCTCCACTTT

d_gene: TRBD2
j_gene: TRBJ2-2
v_gene: TRBV15
abundance: .
CDR3aa: CATSRDRTSGRVGELFF
CDR3nt: TGTGCCACCAGCAGAGATCGAACTAGCGGGAGAGTCGGGGAGCTGTTTTTT

d_gene: TRBD1
j_gene: TRBJ2-1
v_gene: TRBV4-1
abundance: .
CDR3aa: CASRHRQGSYNEQFF
CDR3nt: TGCGCCAGCAGACATCGACAGGGCTCCTACAATGAGCAGTTCTTC

d_gene: TRBD2
j_gene: TRBJ2-7
v_gene: TRBV5-1
abundance: .
CDR3aa: CASRGTSGLYEQYF
CDR3nt: TGCGCCAGCAGAGGGACTAGCGGGCTGTACGAGCAGTACTTC

d_gene: .
j_gene: TRBJ2-7
v_gene: TRBV6-5
abundance: .
CDR3aa: CASTTRSYEQYF
CDR3nt: TGTGCCAGCACCACGCGCTCCTACGAGCAGTACTTC

d_gene: .
j_gene: TRBJ2-7
v_gene: TRBV6-5
abundance: .
CDR3aa: CASIVDSSYEQYF
CDR3nt: TGTGCCAGCATAGTGGACAGCTCCTACGAGCAGTACTTC

d_gene: .
j_gene: TRBJ2-7
v_gene: TRBV7-9
abundance: .
CDR3aa: CASSDRQTYEQYF
CDR3nt: TGTGCCAGCAGCGATAGACAGACCTACGAGCAGTACTTC

d_gene: .
j_gene: TRBJ1-2
v_gene: TRBV5-1
abundance: .
CDR3aa: CASSLVGENYGYTF
CDR3nt: TGCGCCAGCAGCTTGGTTGGGGAGAACTATGGCTACACCTTC

d_gene: .
j_gene: TRBJ1-4
v_gene: TRBV4-3
abundance: .
CDR3aa: CASSQVARRIWPNEKLFF
CDR3nt: TGCGCCAGCAGCCAAGTAGCGAGGCGAATCTGGCCTAATGAAAAACTGTTTTTT

d_gene: TRBD1
j_gene: TRBJ1-6
v_gene: TRBV4-3
abundance: .
CDR3aa: CASSQDHGQGNNSPLHF
CDR3nt: TGCGCCAGCAGCCAAGACCATGGACAGGGAAATAATTCACCCCTCCACTTT

d_gene: .
j_gene: TRBJ1-2
v_gene: TRBV9
abundance: .
CDR3aa: CASSPVGGNGYTF
CDR3nt: TGTGCCAGCAGCCCCGTGGGGGGTAATGGCTACACCTTC

d_gene: .
j_gene: TRBJ1-4
v_gene: TRBV5-4
abundance: .
CDR3aa: CASSPPGGEKLFF
CDR3nt: TGTGCCAGCAGCCCCCCCGGCGGGGAAAAACTGTTTTTT

d_gene: TRBD1
j_gene: TRBJ2-7
v_gene: TRBV10-3
abundance: .
CDR3aa: CAISESATGVPGLPYEQYF
CDR3nt: TGTGCCATCAGTGAGTCGGCGACAGGGGTTCCGGGCCTACCCTACGAGCAGTACTTC

d_gene: .
j_gene: TRBJ2-2
v_gene: TRBV19
abundance: .
CDR3aa: CATADTNTGELFF
CDR3nt: TGTGCCACCGCGGACACTAACACCGGGGAGCTGTTTTTT

d_gene: TRBD1
j_gene: TRBJ1-2
v_gene: TRBV28
abundance: .
CDR3aa: CASIRQGAPSEGYTF
CDR3nt: TGTGCCAGCATTCGGCAGGGGGCGCCATCTGAGGGCTACACCTTC

d_gene: TRBD1
j_gene: TRBJ2-2
v_gene: TRBV19
abundance: .
CDR3aa: CASSITGTGGRELFF
CDR3nt: TGTGCCAGTAGTATAACCGGGACAGGGGGGCGGGAGCTGTTTTTT

d_gene: TRBD1
j_gene: TRBJ1-2
v_gene: TRBV27
abundance: .
CDR3aa: CATRTGDGRYGYTF
CDR3nt: TGTGCCACCCGGACAGGGGATGGACGTTATGGCTACACCTTC

d_gene: TRBD2
j_gene: TRBJ2-1
v_gene: TRBV18
abundance: .
CDR3aa: CASSPPVAGVGNEQFF
CDR3nt: TGTGCCAGCTCACCACCCGTGGCGGGAGTAGGCAATGAGCAGTTCTTC

d_gene: TRBD1
j_gene: TRBJ2-7
v_gene: TRBV10-3
abundance: .
CDR3aa: CAISERQGGYEQYF
CDR3nt: TGTGCCATCAGTGAGCGACAGGGGGGTTACGAGCAGTACTTC

d_gene: .
j_gene: TRBJ2-5
v_gene: TRBV30
abundance: .
CDR3aa: CAWSEQETQYF
CDR3nt: TGTGCCTGGAGCGAGCAAGAGACCCAGTACTTC

d_gene: .
j_gene: TRBJ1-1
v_gene: TRBV29-1
abundance: .
CDR3aa: CSVGPEGTEAFF
CDR3nt: TGCAGCGTTGGCCCAGAGGGTACTGAAGCTTTCTTT

d_gene: .
j_gene: TRBJ1-1
v_gene: TRBV6-5
abundance: few
CDR3aa: CASSYEYSNTEAFF
CDR3nt: TGTGCCAGCAGTTACGAGTACAGCAACACTGAAGCTTTCTTT

d_gene: TRBD1
j_gene: TRBJ2-7
v_gene: TRBV18
abundance: once
CDR3aa: CASSSGQRQYF
CDR3nt: TGTGCCAGCTCCTCGGGACAGAGGCAGTACTTC

d_gene: .
j_gene: TRBJ2-5
v_gene: TRBV23-1
abundance: .
CDR3aa: CASRETGTDQETQYF
CDR3nt: TGCGCCAGCAGGGAAACCGGGACTGATCAAGAGACCCAGTACTTC

d_gene: .
j_gene: TRBJ1-1
v_gene: TRBV11-2
abundance: few
CDR3aa: CASSLSRGNAEAFF
CDR3nt: TGTGCCAGCAGCTTATCCAGGGGAAATGCTGAAGCTTTCTTT

d_gene: .
j_gene: TRBJ1-5
v_gene: TRBV6-6
abundance: .
CDR3aa: CASSSGGGPQHF
CDR3nt: TGTGCCAGCAGTTCAGGTGGAGGGCCCCAGCATTTT

d_gene: TRBD1
j_gene: TRBJ1-5
v_gene: TRBV27
abundance: .
CDR3aa: CASRTTGFRNQPQHF
CDR3nt: TGTGCCAGCAGGACGACAGGGTTTCGTAATCAGCCCCAGCATTTT

d_gene: .
j_gene: TRBJ2-5
v_gene: TRBV5-1
abundance: .
CDR3aa: CASSLGRGNAQETQYF
CDR3nt: TGCGCCAGCAGCTTGGGACGAGGGAATGCCCAAGAGACCCAGTACTTC

d_gene: .
j_gene: TRBJ1-1
v_gene: TRBV18
abundance: .
CDR3aa: CASSLSRDTEAFF
CDR3nt: TGTGCCAGCTCATTGAGCAGGGACACTGAAGCTTTCTTT

d_gene: TRBD1
j_gene: TRBJ1-6
v_gene: TRBV27
abundance: .
CDR3aa: CASSSTGGYNSPLHF
CDR3nt: TGTGCCAGCAGTTCAACAGGGGGTTATAATTCACCCCTCCACTTT

d_gene: .
j_gene: TRBJ2-2
v_gene: TRBV28
abundance: .
CDR3aa: CASSPPSHTNTGELFF
CDR3nt: TGTGCCAGCAGTCCTCCTAGCCACACGAACACCGGGGAGCTGTTTTTT

d_gene: .
j_gene: TRBJ1-5
v_gene: TRBV21-1
abundance: few
CDR3aa: CASSSLRVSNQPQHF
CDR3nt: TGTGCCAGCAGCAGCCTCAGGGTTAGCAATCAGCCCCAGCATTTT

d_gene: TRBD2
j_gene: TRBJ2-3
v_gene: TRBV5-1
abundance: .
CDR3aa: CASSLSGGFSSDTQYF
CDR3nt: TGCGCCAGCAGCTTAAGCGGGGGGTTTAGTTCAGATACGCAGTATTTT

d_gene: TRBD2
j_gene: TRBJ2-7
v_gene: TRBV11-2
abundance: once
CDR3aa: CASSAVREGEQYF
CDR3nt: TGTGCCAGCAGCGCAGTTCGGGAGGGCGAGCAGTACTTC

d_gene: .
j_gene: TRBJ2-3
v_gene: TRBV7-2
abundance: .
CDR3aa: CASSPFGGAGAVDTQYF
CDR3nt: TGTGCCAGCAGCCCATTTGGGGGGGCGGGGGCCGTGGATACGCAGTATTTT

d_gene: .
j_gene: TRBJ1-5
v_gene: TRBV5-8
abundance: .
CDR3aa: CASSLDNSNQPQHF
CDR3nt: TGTGCCAGCAGCTTGGACAACAGCAATCAGCCCCAGCATTTT

d_gene: .
j_gene: TRBJ1-1
v_gene: TRBV11-2
abundance: many
CDR3aa: CASSSKLGGGTEAFF
CDR3nt: TGTGCCAGCAGCTCCAAACTGGGGGGTGGCACTGAAGCTTTCTTT

d_gene: .
j_gene: TRBJ2-3
v_gene: TRBV7-2
abundance: .
CDR3aa: CASSPDPRGTDTQYF
CDR3nt: TGTGCCAGCAGCCCCGACCCGCGGGGCACAGATACGCAGTATTTT

d_gene: .
j_gene: TRBJ2-1
v_gene: TRBV29-1
abundance: .
CDR3aa: CSVTGNEQFF
CDR3nt: TGCAGCGTGACTGGCAATGAGCAGTTCTTC

d_gene: TRBD1
j_gene: TRBJ2-5
v_gene: TRBV7-9
abundance: .
CDR3aa: CASSPPGTAQETQYF
CDR3nt: TGTGCCAGCAGCCCCCCCGGGACAGCCCAAGAGACCCAGTACTTC

d_gene: TRBD2
j_gene: TRBJ2-7
v_gene: TRBV19
abundance: .
CDR3aa: CASSGTGTSGTYEQYF
CDR3nt: TGTGCCAGTAGTGGAACCGGGACTAGCGGAACCTACGAGCAGTACTTC

d_gene: .
j_gene: TRBJ2-5
v_gene: TRBV12-3/TRBV12-4
abundance: .
CDR3aa: CASSLGETQYF
CDR3nt: TGTGCCAGCAGTTTGGGCGAGACCCAGTACTTC

d_gene: TRBD1
j_gene: TRBJ2-1
v_gene: TRBV5-1
abundance: once
CDR3aa: CASSLGDRGRLNNEQFF
CDR3nt: TGCGCCAGCAGCTTGGGGGACAGGGGGCGACTTAACAATGAGCAGTTCTTC